This T cell receptor beta chain was obtained from a study of early T cells in non-severe SARS-CoV-2 infection. Whole-study context: Sequencing targeted bulk RNA from unsorted whole blood, leaving chains unpaired.

From the 5' RACE reads, TCRdb called clonotypes with MiXCR, one entry per CDR3 protein. The sample contains 30,000 or so distinct CDR3 sequences, 5% to 7% of which appear only once. This clonotype has a count of ten or more. The germline CDR1 and CDR2 sequences are LGHNA and YSLEER. The CDR3 length is 17 residues. Trimming cost V 4 bases and J 1 base, with 17 bases left between them. The receptor comes from an adult who was a healthcare worker with PCR-confirmed SARS-CoV-2 infection or an uninfected control (not recorded which). The sample comprised whole blood. The chain carries TRBV4-3 and TRBJ2-1, with D perhaps given as TRBD1 or TRBD2 (5 bases each). CDR3 nucleotide sequence: TGCGCCAGCAGCCGCGGTACCGGGACGAGTTCCTACAATGAGCAGTTCTTC. It translates to CASSRGTGTSSYNEQFF.